What follows are 22 T cell receptor beta chains derived from one specimen sequenced in a study of T cell repertoires in cytomegalovirus infection. These receptors have no known antigen. TCRdb reanalysed the reads using MiXCR and keeps one entry per CDR3 protein. The table has approximately 110,000 distinct CDR3 sequences, more than 30% seen once. The specimen was CD8+ T cells from cultured PBMCs, collected from culture after CMV antigen stimulation. Receptor source: a human donor in good health (CMV status not recorded). Some clones in this sample may be carry-over from other donors' samples.

The rearrangement links TRBV2 to TRBJ1-4; the match to TRBD1 covers 9 bases. CDR3 length: 15 amino acids. Trimming cost V 6 bases and J 7 bases; bases outside gene matches: 9. Per the germline V gene, CDR1 is SNHLY and CDR2 is FYNNEI. The CDR3 nucleotides are TGTGCCAGCAGACTTCCCGGGACAGGGACTGAAAAACTGTTTTTT. It yields the protein CASRLPGTGTEKLFF.

This clonotype appeared a few times. V is TRBV7-4 and J is TRBJ1-4, with D unclear. V lost 5 bases and J lost 3, with 13 bases in between. CDR3 size: 15 residues. The germline CDR1 and CDR2 sequences are SGHVT and SQSDAQ. This CDR3 reads CASSDQVGANEKLFF. The DNA of the CDR3 is TGTGCCAGCAGCGATCAGGTTGGGGCTAATGAAAAACTGTTTTTT.

This clonotype was counted only a few times. The chain combines TRBV6-5 with TRBJ1-1, with a weak D call TRBD1 (5 bases). V was trimmed by 4 bases and J by 1 base, leaving 10 bases between them. Germline V CDR1 and CDR2: MNHEY, SVGAGI. The CDR3 has 14 residues. The CDR3 DNA reads as TGTGCCAGCAGTTCCGGGACGGAGAACACTGAAGCTTTCTTT. Its protein is CASSSGTENTEAFF.

In this sample, this clonotype turned up a few times. The chain carries TRBV6-2 or TRBV6-3 and TRBJ2-1, with D perhaps TRBD1 or TRBD2 (6 bases each). In germline, CDR1 is MNHEY, CDR2 SVGEGT. The ends were cut back, 6 bases at V and 9 bases at J, with 18 bases in the middle. This CDR3 is 14 amino acids long. DNA for the CDR3: TGTGCCAGCAGACCTACGGGGGCCCGCCCTGAGCAGTTCTTC. Translating gives CASRPTGARPEQFF.

The rearrangement joins TRBV28 to TRBJ2-7; maybe TRBD2 (6 bases). Per germline, CDR1 MDHEN and CDR2 SYDVKM. The CDR3 consists of 15 residues. The V gene lost 6 bases and the J gene lost 5 bases, with 20 bases spanning the gap. The CDR3 DNA is TGTGCCAGCAGCCCAGGGAGGACCGAGGTCCACGAGCAGTACTTC. Its protein is CASSPGRTEVHEQYF.

The chain joins TRBV6-1 to TRBJ2-7; D remains ambiguous. The ends were cut back, 0 bases at V and 2 bases at J, with 11 bases in the middle. Per the germline V gene, CDR1 is MNHNS and CDR2 is SASEGT. This CDR3 region has 15 residues. CDR3 region: CASSEALTGTYEQYF. The CDR3 coding sequence is TGTGCCAGCAGTGAAGCGCTCACTGGGACCTACGAGCAGTACTTC.

The CDR3 loop is CSADGLAGNNEQFF. The CDR3 nucleotides read TGCAGCGCCGATGGACTAGCGGGGAACAATGAGCAGTTCTTC. The chain recombines TRBV29-1 with TRBJ2-1; 12 positions match TRBD2. The CDR3 has 14 amino acids. The germline gives CDR1 SQVTM, CDR2 ANQGSEA. Germline trimming cut 7 bases from V and 5 bases from J; bases unmatched to any gene: 6.

The chain recombines TRBV12-5 with TRBJ1-5, with D possibly TRBD1 on 6 matching bases. The germline V and J ends were trimmed by 7 bases and 2 bases, with 6 bases remaining between them. The CDR3 has 12 residues. Looked up from germline, CDR1 is LGHNT and CDR2 is FRNRAP. The CDR3 loop reads CASAGGNQPQHF. Here the CDR3 DNA reads TGTGCTAGTGCAGGGGGCAATCAGCCCCAGCATTTT.

This clonotype has a count of ten or more. The chain employs TRBV7-2 and TRBJ2-2; possible D gene TRBD2, 7 bases. The ends were cut back, 7 bases at V and 1 base at J, with 19 bases in the middle. CDR3 length: 17 residues. Per germline, CDR1 SGHTA and CDR2 FQGNSA. DNA of the CDR3: TGTGCCAGCACCCCGGTTGCGGGGGCTGGGAACACCGGGGAGCTGTTTTTT. Translation: CASTPVAGAGNTGELFF.

CDR3 sequence: CASSAGGQPQHF. DNA of the CDR3: TGTGCCAGCAGTGCTGGGGGACAGCCCCAGCATTTT. This chain uses TRBV28 with TRBJ1-5; TRBD1 is a possible D gene (5 bases). Germline V lookup: CDR1 MDHEN, CDR2 SYDVKM. CDR3 size: 12 residues. V was shortened by 5 bases and J by 7 bases, with 9 bases between the two germline ends.

This clonotype was observed a handful of times. The V and J genes are TRBV27 and TRBJ2-3; 10 positions agree with TRBD2. CDR1 is MNHEY and CDR2 is SMNVEV in the germline V gene (reference sequence). J lost 13 bases, V lost 5 bases, and 18 bases had no gene match. This CDR3 comprises 16 residues. This CDR3 reads CASSPKTSGGAPYEYF. DNA of the CDR3: TGTGCCAGCAGTCCCAAGACGAGCGGGGGGGCCCCTTATGAGTATTTT.

Written as DNA, the CDR3 is TGTGCCAGCAGCTCAAATCTAGAGGTCTCCTACAATGAGCAGTTCTTC. It translates to CASSSNLEVSYNEQFF. V gene TRBV6-1 combines with J gene TRBJ2-1, with D unclear. Germline CDR1 reads MNHNS; CDR2 reads SASEGT. The CDR3 covers 16 residues. V lost 6 bases and J 0 bases, leaving 15 bases between the germline ends.

The gene calls are TRBV19 and TRBJ2-1; weak D call: TRBD1 (5 bases). V lost 3 bases and J lost 1, with 10 bases in between. Germline lookup yields CDR1 LNHDA and CDR2 SQIVND (reference sequence). CDR3 size: 15 residues. The CDR3 DNA follows: TGTGCCAGTAGTATCCCCAGGGATTCCTACAATGAGCAGTTCTTC. It specifies CASSIPRDSYNEQFF.

In this sample, this clonotype turned up a few times. The chain couples TRBV7-6 to TRBJ1-6; D gene unclear. Trimming stripped 4 bases from V and 10 bases from J, with 5 bases between. Germline-derived CDR1 and CDR2 are SGHVS and FNYEAQ. The length of the CDR3 is 11 residues. The CDR3 is CASSSGSPLHF. The CDR3 DNA follows: TGTGCCAGCAGCTCGGGGTCACCCCTCCACTTT.

V usage is TRBV5-6 and J usage is TRBJ2-2; no clear D. The V gene lost 1 base and the J gene lost 7 bases, with 8 bases spanning the gap. CDR1 and CDR2 from the germline V gene are SGHDT and YYEEEE. This CDR3 spans 13 amino acids. CDR3 bases: TGTGCCAGCAGCTTGAGTTTGGGCGGGGAGCTGTTTTTT. Translation: CASSLSLGGELFF.

The chain is built from TRBV7-2 and TRBJ1-5, with D perhaps TRBD1 (6 bases). Germline CDR1 reads SGHTA; CDR2 reads FQGNSA. Between the trimmed V and J ends, which lost 5 bases and 3 bases, there was a span of 14 bases. This CDR3 has 15 residues. The CDR3 spells CASSRTGQINQPQHF. The DNA of the CDR3 is TGTGCCAGCAGCCGCACCGGACAGATCAATCAGCCCCAGCATTTT.

The chain employs TRBV7-3 and TRBJ2-7; the match to TRBD2 covers 7 bases. CDR1 and CDR2 (germline): SGHTA, FQGTGA. Germline trimming cut 4 bases from V and 0 bases from J; bases unmatched to any gene: 3. The CDR3 loop spans 14 amino acids. CDR3 bases: TGTGCCAGCAGCTCGGGGGGACCCTCCTACGAGCAGTACTTC. It codes for CASSSGGPSYEQYF.

There are a few counts of this clonotype. The J gene is TRBJ1-6, the V gene TRBV6-6; D ambiguous. The CDR3 extends over 20 amino acids. The germline V gene encodes CDR1 MNHNY and CDR2 SVGAGI (reference sequence). Trimming left V 5 bases short and J 0 bases short, with 23 bases between. The CDR3 DNA follows: TGTGCCAGCAGTCATACCCCCCCAGTCAGATCTAGCTCCTATAATTCACCCCTCCACTTT. It translates to CASSHTPPVRSSSYNSPLHF.

This chain links TRBV6-1 with TRBJ1-2; the D gene is possibly TRBD1 (6 bases). V was trimmed by 4 bases and J by 10 bases, leaving 22 bases between them. This CDR3 comprises 15 residues. The germline gives CDR1 MNHNS, CDR2 SASEGT. CDR3: CASSVSGGRLSAYTF. The CDR3 DNA reads TGTGCCAGCAGTGTAAGCGGGGGGCGCCTCAGTGCCTACACCTTC.

This clonotype appeared a few times. The rearrangement joins TRBV19 to TRBJ2-2; weak D call: TRBD1 (5 bases). Deletions cut 6 bases from V and 9 bases from J, with 8 bases between. This CDR3 spans 11 amino acids. CDR1 and CDR2 (germline): LNHDA, SQIVND (reference sequence). The CDR3 here is CASRKGWELFF. DNA for the CDR3: TGTGCCAGTAGGAAGGGGTGGGAGCTGTTTTTT.

This clonotype was observed at least ten times. The chain links TRBV7-2 to TRBJ1-2, with TRBD1 as a possible D gene (6 bases). The germline V gene encodes CDR1 SGHTA and CDR2 FQGNSA. V was pared by 2 bases and J by 5 bases, with 15 bases between. CDR3 length: 15 residues. The CDR3 loop reads CASSLLKGGEYGYTF. CDR3 DNA: TGTGCCAGCAGCTTACTGAAGGGGGGAGAGTATGGCTACACCTTC.

The chain has TRBV27 and TRBJ2-1, with 8 bases that match TRBD2. The V gene's germline CDR1 is MNHEY and CDR2 SMNVEV (reference sequence). V trimming: 4 bases; J trimming: 9 bases; junction bases outside the gene matches: 8. This CDR3 contains 14 residues. This CDR3 reads CASSSSGPRSEQFF. The DNA for the CDR3 is TGTGCCAGCAGTTCTAGCGGGCCCCGGAGTGAGCAGTTCTTC.